Listed below are T cell receptor beta chains from one sample, sequenced in a study of OX40 agonist ivuxolimab in advanced cancers. The assay was immunoSEQ multiplex PCR, and TCRdb's table has in-frame clones only and misses some. The data show over 75,000 clones, roughly 87% seen once. This sample comprised CD4+ or CD8+ T cells sorted from blood, obtained in a trial of the OX40 agonist ivuxolimab. The receptors originated from an adult with an advanced solid tumor such as melanoma, head and neck, liver or kidney cancer. CDR3s include the opening cysteine and the closing phenylalanine or tryptophan. D genes are given only for firm matches.

>TRBJ2-1|.|TRBV18
CASHRGSQGYNEQFF
>TRBJ1-2|.|TRBV5-1
CASRRENYGYTF
>TRBJ2-7|.|TRBV27
CASSSPQRAIYEQYF
>TRBJ2-5|.|TRBV29-1
CSAADLETQYF
>TRBJ1-1|TRBD1|TRBV18
CASSSTGGRAGAFF
>TRBJ2-3|.|TRBV7-2
CASRRAITDTQYF
>TRBJ1-4|TRBD1|TRBV5-1
CASSLTFGTDEKLFF
>TRBJ1-3|.|TRBV5-1
CASRFGGGNTIYF
>TRBJ2-3|.|TRBV7-2
CASSSISGRAQYF
>TRBJ1-2|.|TRBV7-9
CASSLAQNYGYTF
>TRBJ2-1|.|TRBV18
CASSPLSPTELGAEQFF
>TRBJ1-2|TRBD1|TRBV5-1
CASRPGQGGYGYTF
>TRBJ2-1|TRBD2|TRBV18
CASSPERDHEQFF
>TRBJ2-5|.|TRBV6-5
CASSYTLQEETQYF
>TRBJ2-1|TRBD1|TRBV7-9
CASSLEGARTGEQFF
>TRBJ1-2|.|TRBV5-1
CASSLDTSAYGYTF
>.|TRBD1|TRBV14
CASSLKPGQGKAYEQYF